This T cell receptor beta chain is from a study of T-cell reconstitution after alpha-beta-depleted transplantation in children. A library of TCRbeta sequences, prepared with unique molecular identifiers, was generated. In TCRdb, the PCR reads were re-called with MiXCR into one record per CDR3 protein. The data hold 400,000 to 450,000 distinct CDR3 sequences, with roughly two fifths observed a single time. This CDR3 is built from 18 residues. The ends lost 2 bases at V and 3 bases at J; junction bases unmatched: 13. Germline V CDR1 and CDR2: SGHRS, YFSETQ. Study-wide results and caveats: When one year had passed after transplant, most T-cell counts and diversity came from newly produced T cells.

This clonotype was counted only a few times. The target antigen is unknown. The chain has TRBV5-1 and TRBJ2-3, with 9 bases that match TRBD2. The sample in question was PBMCs, obtained before TCRalphabeta/CD19-depleted stem cell transplant. This receptor was taken from a girl aged 2-15 years with aplastic anemia, due to receive a stem cell transplant. Written as DNA, the CDR3 is TGCGCCAGCAGCTTAATCCCGTTGACTAGCGGATTTACAGATACGCAGTATTTT. The encoded protein is CASSLIPLTSGFTDTQYF. The full variable domain, with the rest looked up from reference TRBV5-1 and TRBJ2-3, is KAGVTQTPRYLIKTRGQQVTLSCSPISGHRSVSWYQQTPGQGLQFLFEYFSETQRNKGNFPGRFSGRQFSNSRSEMNVSTLELGDSALYLCASSLIPLTSGFTDTQYFGPGTRLTVL.